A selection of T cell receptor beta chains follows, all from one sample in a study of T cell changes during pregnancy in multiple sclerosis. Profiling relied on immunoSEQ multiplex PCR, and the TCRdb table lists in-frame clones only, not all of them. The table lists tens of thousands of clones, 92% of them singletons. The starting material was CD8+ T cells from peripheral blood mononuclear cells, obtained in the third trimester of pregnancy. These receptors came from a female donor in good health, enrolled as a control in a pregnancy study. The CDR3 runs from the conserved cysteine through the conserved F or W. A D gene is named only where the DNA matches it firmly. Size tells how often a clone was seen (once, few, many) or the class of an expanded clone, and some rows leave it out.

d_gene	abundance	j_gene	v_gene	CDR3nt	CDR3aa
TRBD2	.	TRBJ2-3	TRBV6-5	TGTGCCAGCAGTTACTCTGCGGGGGAGGGCACAGATACGCAGTATTTT	CASSYSAGEGTDTQYF
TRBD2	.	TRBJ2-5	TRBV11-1	TGTGCCAGCAGCCCGGGAGGTGGTGAGACCCAGTACTTC	CASSPGGGETQYF
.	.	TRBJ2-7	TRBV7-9	TGTGCCAGCAGCTTGGAGGGGATCTACGAGCAGTACTTC	CASSLEGIYEQYF
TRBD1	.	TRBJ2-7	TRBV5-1	TGCGCCAGCAGCTTGGAGGGGGCCCCTACCTACGAGCAGTACTTC	CASSLEGAPTYEQYF
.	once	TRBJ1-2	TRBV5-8	TGTGCCAGCAGCTCCTTCTCTACAGGGTACGGCTACACCTTC	CASSSFSTGYGYTF
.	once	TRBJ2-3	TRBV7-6	TGTGCCAGCAGCTTAGATCCCGTTACTAGCACAGATACGCAGTATTTT	CASSLDPVTSTDTQYF
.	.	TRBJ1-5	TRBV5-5	TGTGCCAGCAGCTTGTTATCGCGGTCGGATCAGCCCCAGCATTTT	CASSLLSRSDQPQHF
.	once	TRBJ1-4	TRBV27	TGTGCCAGCTCTGTGGCGGGATTAAATGAAAAACTGTTTTTT	CASSVAGLNEKLFF
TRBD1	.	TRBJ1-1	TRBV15	TGTGCCACCCGAAAAACCGGGACAGGAGACACTGAAGCTTTCTTT	CATRKTGTGDTEAFF
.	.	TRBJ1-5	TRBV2	TGTGCCAGCAGCTGGGACACCGCATCCGAATATAGCAATCAGCCCCAGCATTTT	CASSWDTASEYSNQPQHF
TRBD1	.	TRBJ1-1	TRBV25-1	TGTGCCAGCAAGTTTGTGGGACAGGTGAACACTGAAGCTTTCTTT	CASKFVGQVNTEAFF
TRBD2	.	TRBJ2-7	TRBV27	TGTGCCAGCAGTTTATCGAGCCTAGCGGGCCTTCCCTACGAGCAGTACTTC	CASSLSSLAGLPYEQYF
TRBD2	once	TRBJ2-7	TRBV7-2	TGTGCCAGCAGCCTCCGGGACTATTACTACGAGCAGTACTTC	CASSLRDYYYEQYF
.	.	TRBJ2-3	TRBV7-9	TGTGCCAGCAGCTTTGGGCTAGATACGCAGTATTTT	CASSFGLDTQYF
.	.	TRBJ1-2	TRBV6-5	TGTGCCAGCAGTGTAGGAGTTAACTATGGCTACACCTTC	CASSVGVNYGYTF
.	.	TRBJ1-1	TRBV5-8	TGTGCCAGCACCTATCTCGCTGAAGCTTTCTTT	CASTYLAEAFF
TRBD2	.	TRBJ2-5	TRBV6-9	TGTGCCAACACGAGAGCGGGGGGGCCTATTGAGACCCAGTACTTC	CANTRAGGPIETQYF
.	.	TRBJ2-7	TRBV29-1	TGCAGCGTTACAGTTCCGAGCTCCTACGAGCAGTACTTC	CSVTVPSSYEQYF
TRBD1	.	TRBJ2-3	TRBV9	TGTGCCAGCAGCCCGATAGACAGGGTCACATACACAGATACGCAGTATTTT	CASSPIDRVTYTDTQYF
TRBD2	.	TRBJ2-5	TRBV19	TGTGCCAGTAGTATTTACTCAGCGGGGGCGGAGGAGACCCAGTACTTC	CASSIYSAGAEETQYF
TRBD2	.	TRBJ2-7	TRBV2	TGTGCCAGCACTCGAACCACTAGCGGGGGGTTCCCGCAGTACTTC	CASTRTTSGGFPQYF
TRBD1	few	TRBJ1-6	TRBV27	TGTGCCAGCAGTCCCGGACAGGGGCAGAGGTCACCCCTCCACTTT	CASSPGQGQRSPLHF
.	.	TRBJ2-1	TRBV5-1	TGCGCCAGCAGTTCCCCTCACAATGAGCAGTTCTTC	CASSSPHNEQFF
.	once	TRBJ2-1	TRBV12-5	TGTGCTAGTGGTTGGGGGACTTCCAATGAGCAGTTCTTC	CASGWGTSNEQFF
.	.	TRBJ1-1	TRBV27	TGTGCCAGCAGTTTATCAGCATGGAACACTGAAGCTTTCTTT	CASSLSAWNTEAFF
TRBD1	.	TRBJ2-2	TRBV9	TGTGCCAGCAGCGTATCCAAAGAACAGGGGGCAGCCGGGGAGCTGTTTTTT	CASSVSKEQGAAGELFF
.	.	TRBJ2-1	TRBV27	TGTGCCAGCAGTTCTGGGGGGGGGCCCTACAATGAGCAGTTCTTC	CASSSGGGPYNEQFF
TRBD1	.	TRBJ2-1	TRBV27	TGTGCCAGCAGGACAGGGAAAACAAACGATGAGCAGTTCTTC	CASRTGKTNDEQFF
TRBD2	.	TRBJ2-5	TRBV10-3	TGTGCCATCAGTGATGGGGAGGGACTAGTTCAAGAGACCCAGTACTTC	CAISDGEGLVQETQYF
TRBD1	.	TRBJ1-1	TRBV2	TGTGCCAGCATGGAGGGGGCAAGGGAAGCTTTCTTT	CASMEGAREAFF
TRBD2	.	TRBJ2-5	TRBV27	TGTGCCAGCAGACTAGCGGGGGGCCTCCAAGAGACCCAGTACTTC	CASRLAGGLQETQYF
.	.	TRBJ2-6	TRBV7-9	TGTGCCAGCAGCTCAGGGTTCTCTGGGGCCAACGTCCTGACTTTC	CASSSGFSGANVLTF
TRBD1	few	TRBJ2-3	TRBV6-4	TGTGCCAGCAGTGACGGGACAGGGGCAGATACGCAGTATTTT	CASSDGTGADTQYF
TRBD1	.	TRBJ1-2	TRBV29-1	TGCAGCGTTGAAGATCTGGGGACAGGGGGCGACTATGGCTACACCTTC	CSVEDLGTGGDYGYTF
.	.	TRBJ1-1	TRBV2	TGTGCCAGCAGTGAGTCGGGGTTGACTGAAGCTTTCTTT	CASSESGLTEAFF